The source of this T cell receptor beta chain is a study of Ad26.COV2.S vaccination and SARS-CoV-2 variants. Study background: The donor belonged to the COV1001 Ad26.COV2.S trial arm. Intramuscular Ad26.COV2.S doses were given once or twice, 56 days apart.

Study observations and caveats: Spike-specific CD8+ and CD4+ T cell responses reportedly showed substantial breadth after vaccination.

Measured with immunoSEQ multiplex PCR; TCRdb has only the in-frame clones, and not every one. The table has approximately 420,000 clones, around 87% seen once; the top ten hold around 3.6%. Regarding this clone: Its specificity is unknown.

CDR3 length: 14 residues. Germline V CDR1 and CDR2: GTSNPN, SVGIG (reference sequence). The V gene end was trimmed by 0 bases and the J gene end by 6 bases; junction bases not matched to a gene: 5. The treatment denotes: roughly 20 received Ad26.COV2.S at low or high dose, single or two shots; about 5 received placebo; per-sample allocation not given. Collection of samples fell on day 63 after the first vaccine or placebo injection. The material sequenced was peripheral blood, taken in a trial of Ad26.COV2.S vaccine versus placebo. The genes are TRBV30 and TRBJ2-7; 10 bases match TRBD1. The receptor was isolated from a person between 18 and 65 years old who received the Ad26.COV2.S COVID-19 vaccine or a placebo. The CDR3 loop is CAWSVTGGGGEQYF. The CDR3 DNA reads as TGTGCCTGGAGTGTGACAGGGGGCGGCGGCGAGCAGTACTTC.